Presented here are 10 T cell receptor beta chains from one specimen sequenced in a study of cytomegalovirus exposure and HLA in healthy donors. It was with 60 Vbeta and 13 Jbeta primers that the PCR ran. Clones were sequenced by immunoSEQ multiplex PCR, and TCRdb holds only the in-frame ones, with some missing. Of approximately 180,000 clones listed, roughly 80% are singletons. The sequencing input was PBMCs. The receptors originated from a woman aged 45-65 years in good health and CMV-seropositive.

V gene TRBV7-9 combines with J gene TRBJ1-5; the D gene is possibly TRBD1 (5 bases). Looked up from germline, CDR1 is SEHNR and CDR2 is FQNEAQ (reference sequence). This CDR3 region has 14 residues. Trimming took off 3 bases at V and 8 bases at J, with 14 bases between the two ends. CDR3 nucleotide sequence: TGTGCCAGCAGCTTGGACGGGGGGTTAGAGCCCCAGCATTTT. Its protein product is CASSLDGGLEPQHF.

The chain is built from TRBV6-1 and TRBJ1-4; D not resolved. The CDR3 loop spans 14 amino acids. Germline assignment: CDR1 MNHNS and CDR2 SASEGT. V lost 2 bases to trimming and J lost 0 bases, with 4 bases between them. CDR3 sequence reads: CASSEPATNEKLFF. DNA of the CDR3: TGTGCCAGCAGTGAACCGGCAACTAATGAAAAACTGTTTTTT.

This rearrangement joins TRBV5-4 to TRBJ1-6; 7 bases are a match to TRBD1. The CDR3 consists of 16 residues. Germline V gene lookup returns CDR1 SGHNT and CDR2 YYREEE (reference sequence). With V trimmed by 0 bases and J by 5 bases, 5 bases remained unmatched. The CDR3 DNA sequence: TGTGCCAGCAGCTTGGGCGGACAGGTTGATAATTCACCCCTCCACTTT. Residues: CASSLGGQVDNSPLHF.

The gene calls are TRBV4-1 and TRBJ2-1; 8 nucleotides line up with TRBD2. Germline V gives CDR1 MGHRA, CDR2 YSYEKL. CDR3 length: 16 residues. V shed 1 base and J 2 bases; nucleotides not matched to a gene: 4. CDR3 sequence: CASSQGFSGAYNEQFF. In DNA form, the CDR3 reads TGCGCCAGCAGCCAAGGTTTTAGCGGGGCCTACAATGAGCAGTTCTTC.

Written as DNA, the CDR3 is TGTGCCCCCATGGGGGGGACCAGATACGAGCAGTACTTC. It translates to CAPMGGTRYEQYF. J is TRBJ2-7 and V is TRBV7-9; 7 nucleotides agree with TRBD2. V lost 11 bases, J lost 4 bases, and 11 bases stayed unmatched. The CDR3 is 13 residues long. Germline V lookup: CDR1 SEHNR, CDR2 FQNEAQ (reference sequence). The whole variable domain, filled in from reference TRBV7-9 and TRBJ2-7, reads DTGVSQNPRHKITKRGQNVTFRCDPISEHNRLYWYRQTLGQGPEFLTYFQNEAQLEKSRLLSDRFSAERPKGSFSTLEIQRTEQGDSAMYLCAPMGGTRYEQYFGPGTRLTVT.

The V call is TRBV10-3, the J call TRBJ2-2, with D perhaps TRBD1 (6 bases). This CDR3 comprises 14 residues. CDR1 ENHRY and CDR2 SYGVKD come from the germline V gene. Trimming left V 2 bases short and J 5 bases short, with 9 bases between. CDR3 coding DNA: TGTGCCATCAGTGAGCTCAGGGGTACCGGGGAGCTGTTTTTT. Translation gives CAISELRGTGELFF.

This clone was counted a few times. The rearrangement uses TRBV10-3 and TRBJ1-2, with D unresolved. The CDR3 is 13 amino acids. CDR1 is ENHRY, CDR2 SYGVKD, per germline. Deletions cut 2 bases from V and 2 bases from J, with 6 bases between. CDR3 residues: CAISENRNYGYTF. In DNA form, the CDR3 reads TGTGCCATCAGTGAGAACAGAAACTATGGCTACACCTTC.

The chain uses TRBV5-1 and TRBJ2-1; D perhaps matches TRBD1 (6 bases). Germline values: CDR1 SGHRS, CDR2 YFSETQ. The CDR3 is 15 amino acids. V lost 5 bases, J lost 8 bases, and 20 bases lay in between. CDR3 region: CASRSQGNAEDEQFF. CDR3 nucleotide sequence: TGCGCCAGCAGGAGTCAGGGGAATGCCGAAGATGAGCAGTTCTTC.

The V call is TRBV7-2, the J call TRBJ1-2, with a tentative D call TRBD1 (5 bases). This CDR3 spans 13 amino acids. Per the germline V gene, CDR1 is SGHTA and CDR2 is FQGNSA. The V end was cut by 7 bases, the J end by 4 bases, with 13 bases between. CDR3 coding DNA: TGTGCCAGCACCGTACAGGCTTTCTATGGCTACACCTTC. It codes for CASTVQAFYGYTF.

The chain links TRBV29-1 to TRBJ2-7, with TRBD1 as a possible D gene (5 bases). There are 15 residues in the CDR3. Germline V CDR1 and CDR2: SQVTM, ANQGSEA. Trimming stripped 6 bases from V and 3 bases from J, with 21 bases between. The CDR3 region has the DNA TGCAGCGTCACCCTGCCAGGACACATTTACTACGAGCAGTACTTC. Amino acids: CSVTLPGHIYYEQYF.